This TCR beta chain was documented in a study of human T cells and chemical hapten exposure (dated by TCRdb to 2020 to 2022). The study in broad terms: For sensitization, 2% DPC in acetone was applied to a roughly 2 cm by roughly 2 cm area of upper inner arm skin. Throughout the approximately 24-week study period, patients were also given weekly therapeutic DPC doses on the scalp. Patch testing was performed on the upper back with Finn chambers containing 0.01% DPC, and the patch tests were scored after 6 days according to International Contact Dermatitis Research Group standards. The mostly female patient cohort included alopecia areata with under or over 50% scalp involvement, alopecia totalis and alopecia universalis. Libraries were pooled for sequencing, and variation in per-sample TCR yields was attributed mainly to small differences in library volumes within the pool. The study tracked peripheral blood TCR repertoire changes in vivo during primary and secondary sensitization to the hapten diphenylcyclopropenone (DPC) in alopecia patients. Blood samples were taken from patients before sensitization (week 0) and then at 2, 6 and about 24 weeks after DPC sensitization. About 30 alopecia patients provided blood for TCR sequencing at one to four time points (pre-sensitization, 2, 6 and 24 weeks).

The method behind the library was RACE. Instrument used: NextSeq 500. During library preparation, unique molecular identifiers were attached to individual cDNA molecules so that TCRs could be counted quantitatively and reproducibly. For every blood RNA sample, sequencing covered both the TCR alpha and TCR beta chains. Per the source publication's procedure: Samples had a median of around 92,000 TCRs, with a range from about 23,224 to 750,000. The Decombinator software suite was used to annotate V, J and CDR3 in the TCR reads. Every sample was subsampled to the same number of TCRs (28,000) for the PS versus PT1 abundance plots. Expanded TCRs were defined as absent before sensitization and observed at least eight times at the 2-week time point. In-frame beta chains were kept once TCRdb had trimmed the public reads at Q25 with fastp and called clones with MiXCR. All rows with the same CDR3 protein become a single entry with the most common DNA and genes. The V and J calls shown here were made by TCRdb, not taken from the authors' results. The sample data list approximately 89,000 distinct CDR3 sequences, and 10% of these were observed just once. Roughly 2.3% of the sample rests with the top ten.

This clonotype was recorded many times. The target of this receptor is not known. There are no base qualities to consult, and no much larger clone falls within one base. Explained via the paper, the time point label denotes: patch test 2, 6 weeks after DPC sensitization. This specimen's treatment or condition label, interpreted: therapeutic diphenylcyclopropenone sensitization with weekly scalp DPC. Blood at each patch-test visit was drawn before the patch test was applied. To be eligible, patients had to be aged 18 to 70, diagnosed with alopecia and judged suitable for DPC therapy, while pregnant patients were excluded. Total RNA was isolated from unfractionated whole blood collected in Tempus Blood RNA tubes. Here is what the overall study found, with its caveats: Repeated subsampling changed both the strength of the expansion versus patch-test correlation and the threshold at which the correlation became significant. Patch test score correlated positively with the number of PT1 expanded TCRs, reaching significance at thresholds 8, 16 and 32 but not at 4. Because all patients had alopecia, a presumed autoimmune disease, the immune response of the patients might differ from that of healthy individuals. DPC sensitization did not change the number of TCRs with a frequency above 1 in 1000, and there was no evidence of changes in global repertoire structure. Significantly more large CDR3 similarity clusters were formed by expanded TCRs than by pre-sensitization or healthy control sets, consistent with antigen-driven responses.

A distance of 6 bases separates the germline ends of V and J, which lose 0 bases and 1 base respectively. For CDR1 and CDR2, the germline V gene lists MNHEY and SVGEGT. The CDR3 numbers 14 residues from cysteine through phenylalanine. Only CDR3 DNA remains: 42 bases, in frame from the first base. The chain is encoded by TRBV6-2 or TRBV6-3 joined to TRBJ1-1, and the D gene may be TRBD1, 6 bases matching. The sample in question was whole blood, obtained in connection with sensitization to the hapten diphenylcyclopropenone (DPC). The sequence came from a woman aged 25 to 45 with alopecia areata. Some clones in this sample may be carry-over from other donors' samples. The CDR3 region has the sequence CASSYSTGNTEAFF. The DNA sequence is given as TGTGCCAGCAGTTACTCGACAGGGAACACTGAAGCTTTCTTT.